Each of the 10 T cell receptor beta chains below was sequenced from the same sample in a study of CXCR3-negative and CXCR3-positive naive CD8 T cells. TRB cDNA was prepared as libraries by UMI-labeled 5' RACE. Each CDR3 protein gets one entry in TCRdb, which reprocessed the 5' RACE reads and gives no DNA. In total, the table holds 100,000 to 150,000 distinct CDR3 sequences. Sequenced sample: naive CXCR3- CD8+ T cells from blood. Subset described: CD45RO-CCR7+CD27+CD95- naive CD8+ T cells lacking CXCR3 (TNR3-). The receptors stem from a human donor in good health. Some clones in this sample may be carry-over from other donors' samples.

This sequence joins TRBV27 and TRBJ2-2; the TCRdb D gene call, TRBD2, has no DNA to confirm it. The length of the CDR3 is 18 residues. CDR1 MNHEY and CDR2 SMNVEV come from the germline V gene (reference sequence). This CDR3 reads CASRALGVGLTNTGELFF.

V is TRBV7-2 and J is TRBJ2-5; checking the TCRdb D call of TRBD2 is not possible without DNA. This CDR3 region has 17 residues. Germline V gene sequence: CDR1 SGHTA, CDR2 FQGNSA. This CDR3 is CASSFRATGLAFETQYF.

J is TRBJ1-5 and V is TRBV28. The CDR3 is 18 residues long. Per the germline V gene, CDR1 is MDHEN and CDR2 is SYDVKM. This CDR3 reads CASSLGRRSLYSNQPQHF.

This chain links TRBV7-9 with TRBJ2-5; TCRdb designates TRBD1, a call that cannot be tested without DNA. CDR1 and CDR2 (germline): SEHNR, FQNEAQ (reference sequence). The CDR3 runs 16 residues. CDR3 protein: CASSLGVTGGEETQYF.

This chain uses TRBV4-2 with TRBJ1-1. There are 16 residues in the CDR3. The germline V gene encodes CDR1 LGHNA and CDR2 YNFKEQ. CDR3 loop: CASSQEEGEENTEAFF.

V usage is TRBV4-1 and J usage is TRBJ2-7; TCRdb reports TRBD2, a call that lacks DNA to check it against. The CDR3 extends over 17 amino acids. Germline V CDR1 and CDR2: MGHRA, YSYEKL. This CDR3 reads CASSQDPGPGGFYEQYF.

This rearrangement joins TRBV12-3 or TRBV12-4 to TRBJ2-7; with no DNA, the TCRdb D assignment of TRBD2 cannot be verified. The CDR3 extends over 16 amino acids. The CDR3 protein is CASGPPEGLLHYEQYF.

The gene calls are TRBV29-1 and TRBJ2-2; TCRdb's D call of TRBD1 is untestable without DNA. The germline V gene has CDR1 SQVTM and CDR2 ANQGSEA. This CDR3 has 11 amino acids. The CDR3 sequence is CSAKGAGELFF.

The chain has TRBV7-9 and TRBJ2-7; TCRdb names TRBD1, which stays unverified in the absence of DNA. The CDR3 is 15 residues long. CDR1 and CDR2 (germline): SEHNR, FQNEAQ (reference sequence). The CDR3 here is CASSLGGARDYEQYF.

This chain's CDR3 is CASNKAGLEDTEAFF. The chain carries TRBV12-3 or TRBV12-4 and TRBJ1-1. The CDR3 covers 15 residues.